A selection of T cell receptor beta chains follows, all from one sample in a study of cytomegalovirus exposure and HLA in healthy donors. Profiled with immunoSEQ multiplex PCR; TCRdb holds only in-frame clones, not every one. The table lists roughly 120,000 clones, 60% to 85% of them singletons, with approximately 1% in the top ten. The sample taken for sequencing was PBMCs. The receptor set was obtained from a human donor in good health. CDR3s include the opening cysteine and the closing phenylalanine or tryptophan. Fields, in order: clone size, V gene, J gene, D gene, CDR3 DNA, CDR3 protein. The D gene is left open where the match is weak. A row's size may be missing; if present it is once, few, many or a size class.

>.|TRBV6-5|TRBJ1-1|.
TGTGCCAGCACCAGGGGCAAAGCGACTGAAGCTTTCTTT
CASTRGKATEAFF
>.|TRBV7-9|TRBJ2-4|TRBD1
TGTGCCAGCCGCGACTGGACAGGAGAAAACATTCAGTACTTC
CASRDWTGENIQYF
>.|TRBV25-1|TRBJ2-5|.
TGTGCCAGCAGTGATCCATTCCCAGAGACCCAGTACTTC
CASSDPFPETQYF
>.|TRBV2|TRBJ2-2|.
TGTGCCAGCAGGAGCCTTACAGGGAACACCGGGGAGCTGTTTTTT
CASRSLTGNTGELFF
>.|TRBV10-1|TRBJ2-5|TRBD2
TGCGCCAGCAGTGCAGGACTAGCGGGGGGAGAGACCCAGTACTTC
CASSAGLAGGETQYF
>.|TRBV19|TRBJ1-1|.
TGTGCCAGTAGTGCGATACAGACAGGTGCTACTGAAGCTTTCTTT
CASSAIQTGATEAFF
>.|TRBV5-5|TRBJ2-3|.
TGTGCCAGCAGCTTGGCCCAGGCCGTAGATAGCACAGATACGCAGTATTTT
CASSLAQAVDSTDTQYF
>.|TRBV6-5|TRBJ1-3|.
TGTGCCAGCAGACCGACATCGGCCTTAAACACCATATATTTT
CASRPTSALNTIYF
>.|TRBV7-9|TRBJ1-1|TRBD1
TGTGCCAGCAGCCCCCCCGGGACAGGGCTTGGCACTGAAGCTTTCTTT
CASSPPGTGLGTEAFF
>.|TRBV28|TRBJ1-5|.
TGTGCCAGCAGCCCGGACAGTAGCAATCAGCCCCAGCATTTT
CASSPDSSNQPQHF
>.|TRBV4-2|TRBJ1-4|.
TGTGCCAGCAGCCACAGGGTACCCCCAACTAATGAAAAACTGTTTTTT
CASSHRVPPTNEKLFF
>few|TRBV4-1|TRBJ2-7|.
TGCGCCAGCAGCCACCGAACCCCAGGGTTGGGCGAGCAGTACTTC
CASSHRTPGLGEQYF
>.|TRBV7-2|TRBJ1-2|TRBD1
TGTGCCAGCAGCCCGCACGCGGACAGGACCTATGGCTACACCTTC
CASSPHADRTYGYTF
>few|TRBV18|TRBJ1-1|TRBD1
TGTGCCAGCTCACTTCCGGGACAGGTTCGGACTGAAGCTTTCTTT
CASSLPGQVRTEAFF
>once|TRBV5-4|TRBJ2-7|TRBD1
TGTGCCAGCAGCCCACAGGGGGCCTCACTCCTTTCTTCCTACGAGCAGTACTTC
CASSPQGASLLSSYEQYF
>.|TRBV7-2|TRBJ1-2|.
TGTGCCAGCAGCGCCGGAGGGACTTCCCGCTACACCTTC
CASSAGGTSRYTF
>.|TRBV5-6|TRBJ2-7|.
TGTGCCAGCAGCCGGAGAAAATCCCGGGACTGGGGGTACGAGCAGTACTTC
CASSRRKSRDWGYEQYF
>.|TRBV28|TRBJ1-6|TRBD1
TGTGCCAGCAGTACCACATTTGGGGACAGGGGCCCTTCACCCCTCCACTTT
CASSTTFGDRGPSPLHF
>.|TRBV5-8|TRBJ1-2|TRBD1
TGTGCCAGCAGCCGCGGGGGACAGGGAAGGATTGGCTACACCTTC
CASSRGGQGRIGYTF
>once|TRBV25-1|TRBJ1-1|TRBD1
TGTGCCAGCAGCCAGACAGGGGGCGAGGGGGCTTTCTTT
CASSQTGGEGAFF
>.|TRBV6-6|TRBJ2-3|.
TGTGCCTCGGGAAGGGCAGATACGCAGTATTTT
CASGRADTQYF
>.|TRBV15|TRBJ1-1|.
TGTGCCACCAGCAGGGACTTCACTGAAGCTTTCTTT
CATSRDFTEAFF
>.|TRBV9|TRBJ1-5|TRBD1
TGTGCCAGCAGCGAAACGGACAGGGCAAGGCCCCAGCATTTT
CASSETDRARPQHF
>.|TRBV5-1|TRBJ2-5|TRBD1
TGCGCCAGCAGCCTAGGACAGGGTGTGGGAGAGACCCAGTACTTC
CASSLGQGVGETQYF
>.|TRBV7-2|TRBJ2-2|.
TGTGCCAGCAGCTTAGAACAGGCAAACACCGGGGAGCTGTTTTTT
CASSLEQANTGELFF
>.|TRBV29-1|TRBJ1-4|.
TGCAGCGTTATCGCTACCGGGACTGGTGAAAAACTGTTTTTT
CSVIATGTGEKLFF
>.|TRBV5-4|TRBJ2-6|.
TGTGCCAGCAGCTTGGGGGAGAAACCTGGGGCCAACGTCCTGACTTTC
CASSLGEKPGANVLTF